One sample yielded the 28 T cell receptor beta chains listed below, sequenced in a study of cytomegalovirus exposure and HLA in healthy donors. It was with 60 Vbeta and 13 Jbeta primers that the PCR ran. Here immunoSEQ multiplex PCR was the method, and the copy in TCRdb shows in-frame clones only, minus some. The table lists 150,000 to 190,000 clones, about 80% of them singletons, with around 6.6% in the top ten. Sequenced sample: PBMCs. The receptors derive from a woman in her forties or fifties in good health and CMV-seropositive.

The chain employs TRBV13 and TRBJ2-7; D may be TRBD1 (6 bases). Germline lookup yields CDR1 PRHDT and CDR2 FYEKMQ (reference sequence). Between the trimmed V and J ends, which lost 6 bases and 4 bases, there was a span of 13 bases. The CDR3 contains 13 residues. Here the CDR3 reads CASSGWGRYEQYF. Here the CDR3 DNA reads TGTGCCAGCAGTGGGTGGGGGCGTTACGAGCAGTACTTC. The full variable domain, its missing parts supplied by reference TRBV13 and TRBJ2-7, is AAGVIQSPRHLIKEKRETATLKCYPIPRHDTVYWYQQGPGQDPQFLISFYEKMQSDKGSIPDRFSAQQFSDYHSELNMSSLELGDSALYFCASSGWGRYEQYFGPGTRLTVT.

V is TRBV18 and J is TRBJ1-5; D might be TRBD1 (5 bases). Germline CDR1 reads KGHSH; CDR2 reads LQKENI. V lost 1 base and J 0 bases, leaving 13 bases between the germline ends. This CDR3 is built from 17 residues. This CDR3 reads CASSPRGSSNSNQPQHF. The CDR3 coding sequence is TGTGCCAGCTCACCACGGGGCTCCTCAAATAGCAATCAGCCCCAGCATTTT.

The J gene is TRBJ2-1, the V gene TRBV19; 11 positions match TRBD1. This CDR3 region has 16 residues. J gave up 7 bases and V 5 bases, and 10 bases lay outside the gene matches. From germline, CDR1 is LNHDA and CDR2 SQIVND (reference sequence). The DNA for the CDR3 is TGTGCCAGTAGTGCGGGACGCCGGGACAGGGGGAATGAGCAGTTCTTC. Translated, it gives CASSAGRRDRGNEQFF. The full variable domain, completed using reference TRBV19 and TRBJ2-1, is DGGITQSPKYLFRKEGQNVTLSCEQNLNHDAMYWYRQDPGQGLRLIYYSQIVNDFQKGDIAEGYSVSREKKESFPLTVTSAQKNPTAFYLCASSAGRRDRGNEQFFGPGTRLTVL.

This chain links TRBV9 with TRBJ2-1, with D unresolved. CDR1 is SGDLS and CDR2 is YYNGEE in the germline V gene. CDR3 length: 14 residues. Trimming stripped 3 bases from V and 1 base from J, with 8 bases between. The CDR3 coding sequence is TGTGCCAGCAGCGGCGCAGGATCCTACAATGAGCAGTTCTTC. It specifies CASSGAGSYNEQFF.

This clone appeared a few times. The chain uses TRBV9 and TRBJ1-1; no definite D call. Per the germline V gene, CDR1 is SGDLS and CDR2 is YYNGEE. V was shortened by 4 bases and J by 1 base, with 17 bases between the two germline ends. This CDR3 region has 16 residues. CDR3 amino acids: CASSPRFLGQNTEAFF. CDR3 nucleotides: TGTGCCAGCAGCCCACGGTTTCTTGGGCAGAACACTGAAGCTTTCTTT.

In nucleotides, the CDR3 is TGTGCCAGCAGCTTGGGGCAGGGGAGTGGCTACACCTTC. Amino acid sequence: CASSLGQGSGYTF. V usage is TRBV5-4 and J usage is TRBJ1-2, with a weak D call TRBD1 (6 bases). Germline V gene data show CDR1 as SGHNT and CDR2 as YYREEE (reference sequence). This CDR3 comprises 13 residues. V was pared by 0 bases and J by 7 bases, with 10 bases between.

V is TRBV6-1 and J is TRBJ1-6; 9 nucleotides line up with TRBD1. Germline assignment: CDR1 MNHNS and CDR2 SASEGT. V was pared by 4 bases and J by 10 bases, with 8 bases of the junction left unmatched. The CDR3 length is 15 residues. CDR3 nucleotides: TGTGCCAGCAGTGGTTCCGGGACAGGGACCTCACCCCTCCACTTT. Its protein is CASSGSGTGTSPLHF.

This rearrangement joins TRBV7-9 to TRBJ2-7, with a possible D match to TRBD1 (5 bases). V lost 6 bases, J lost 0 bases, and 12 bases lay in between. CDR3 size: 14 residues. Germline-derived CDR1 and CDR2 are SEHNR and FQNEAQ (reference sequence). The CDR3 reads CASSGARSSYEQYF. The CDR3 nucleotides are TGTGCCAGCAGTGGGGCAAGAAGCTCCTACGAGCAGTACTTC. Based on the CDR3 plus reference TRBV7-9 and TRBJ2-7, the full variable domain is DTGVSQNPRHKITKRGQNVTFRCDPISEHNRLYWYRQTLGQGPEFLTYFQNEAQLEKSRLLSDRFSAERPKGSFSTLEIQRTEQGDSAMYLCASSGARSSYEQYFGPGTRLTVT.

The chain recombines TRBV4-1 with TRBJ2-4; TRBD1 agrees at 9 bases. V dropped 4 bases and J dropped 1; count of bases not matched to a gene: 5. This CDR3 has 16 residues. Per the germline V gene, CDR1 is MGHRA and CDR2 is YSYEKL. In DNA, the CDR3 is TGCGCCAGCAGCCGCACAGGGGGCTTCGCCAAAAACATTCAGTACTTC. Translated: CASSRTGGFAKNIQYF.

The rearrangement links TRBV11-2 to TRBJ1-6; no definite D call. From germline, CDR1 is SGHAT and CDR2 FQNNGV. V lost 5 bases and J lost 4, with 9 bases in between. The CDR3 contains 14 residues. The CDR3 region is CASSLRIYNSPLHF. The CDR3 nucleotides are TGTGCCAGCAGCCTGAGGATTTATAATTCACCCCTCCACTTT.

This clone was picked up a small number of times. In DNA form, the CDR3 reads TGTGCCAGCAGTACATGGACAGGGCAAACTGAAGCTTTCTTT. This gives the protein CASSTWTGQTEAFF. The chain joins TRBV2 to TRBJ1-1; 8 bases line up with TRBD1. The V segment lost 5 bases and the J segment 5 bases; nucleotides outside the gene matches: 7. This CDR3 comprises 14 residues. Germline values: CDR1 SNHLY, CDR2 FYNNEI.

This clone was recorded once. V and J are TRBV7-3 and TRBJ2-2; D not certain. This CDR3 comprises 13 residues. Germline-derived CDR1 and CDR2 are SGHTA and FQGTGA. V was cut by 5 bases and J by 4 bases, with 8 bases left in between. Here the CDR3 reads CASSPSTTGELFF. The CDR3 coding sequence is TGTGCCAGCAGCCCCAGTACCACCGGGGAGCTGTTTTTT.

V and J are TRBV6-5 and TRBJ2-7; D may be TRBD2 (5 bases). The V and J ends lost 6 bases and 1 base respectively, with 10 bases between them. Germline loops: CDR1 MNHEY, CDR2 SVGAGI. CDR3 length: 13 amino acids. The CDR3 coding sequence is TGTGCCAGCAGCCCATCGGGGTCCTACGAGCAGTACTTC. This gives the protein CASSPSGSYEQYF.

In this sample, this clone turned up once. The chain joins TRBV5-4 to TRBJ1-1; D is unclear. CDR3 length equals 14 residues. The germline gives CDR1 SGHNT, CDR2 YYREEE (reference sequence). Trimming removed 0 bases at V and 2 bases at J, with 8 bases between. The CDR3 sequence is CASSLDPGNTEAFF. The DNA of the CDR3 is TGTGCCAGCAGCTTGGATCCGGGAAACACTGAAGCTTTCTTT.

DNA for the CDR3: TGCGCCAGCAGCCGGGACAGAGACACAGATACGCAGTATTTT. This encodes CASSRDRDTDTQYF. V gene TRBV5-1 combines with J gene TRBJ2-3; 7 positions agree with TRBD1. Germline CDR1 is SGHRS and CDR2 is YFSETQ. V was clipped by 4 bases and J by 2 bases; unmatched bases: 4. CDR3 size: 14 residues.

The chain recombines TRBV19 with TRBJ2-2; 7 bases agree with TRBD1. The CDR3 extends over 16 amino acids. Germline CDR1 LNHDA, CDR2 SQIVND (reference sequence). The V and J ends lost 5 bases and 4 bases, in that order; junction bases with no gene match: 10. The CDR3 DNA follows: TGTGCCAGTAGTGGGAGACAGGGCAAGGGCACCGGGGAGCTGTTTTTT. Translated, it gives CASSGRQGKGTGELFF. Filled out from reference TRBV19 and TRBJ2-2, the complete variable domain reads DGGITQSPKYLFRKEGQNVTLSCEQNLNHDAMYWYRQDPGQGLRLIYYSQIVNDFQKGDIAEGYSVSREKKESFPLTVTSAQKNPTAFYLCASSGRQGKGTGELFFGEGSRLTVL.

This chain links TRBV6-1 with TRBJ2-1; the match to TRBD1 covers 8 bases. Germline values: CDR1 MNHNS, CDR2 SASEGT. The CDR3 contains 15 residues. Trimming took 3 bases from V and 3 from J; bases not matched to a gene: 4. The chain's CDR3 is CASSDWGQDYNEQFF. DNA of the CDR3: TGTGCCAGCAGTGACTGGGGACAGGACTACAATGAGCAGTTCTTC.

The chain is built from TRBV5-1 and TRBJ1-1; D is perhaps TRBD1 (5 bases). V was pared by 2 bases and J by 7 bases, with 12 bases between. The CDR3 is 13 amino acids. Germline V gene sequence: CDR1 SGHRS, CDR2 YFSETQ. Here the CDR3 DNA reads TGCGCCAGCAGCTTAAGGACGGGGGATGAAGCTTTCTTT. This sequence encodes CASSLRTGDEAFF.

The rearrangement joins TRBV27 to TRBJ2-1; 10 bases are shared with TRBD1. From germline, CDR1 is MNHEY and CDR2 SMNVEV (reference sequence). The CDR3 has 15 amino acids. The ends lost 7 bases at V and 4 bases at J; junction bases unmatched: 7. CDR3 in DNA: TGTGCCAGCACTCCGACAGGGGGCATATACAATGAGCAGTTCTTC. Translated: CASTPTGGIYNEQFF.

This clone was seen more than once but under ten times. The chain uses TRBV5-4 and TRBJ1-3; maybe TRBD1 (6 bases). V was cut by 4 bases and J by 0 bases, with 17 bases left in between. CDR3 length: 17 amino acids. The germline V gene has CDR1 SGHNT and CDR2 YYREEE (reference sequence). The CDR3 protein is CASSLKKQGVSGNTIYF. The DNA for the CDR3 is TGTGCCAGCAGCCTAAAGAAACAGGGAGTCTCTGGAAACACCATATATTTT.

This chain joins TRBV28 and TRBJ1-5; no definite D call. Germline loops: CDR1 MDHEN, CDR2 SYDVKM. The CDR3 runs to 15 residues. The germline V and J ends were trimmed by 3 bases and 3 bases, with 12 bases remaining between them. The CDR3 DNA sequence: TGTGCCAGCAGTTTTGCCCCCCGGGACAATCAGCCCCAGCATTTT. Protein sequence: CASSFAPRDNQPQHF.

The V gene is TRBV2, the J gene TRBJ2-1; TRBD2 aligns across 9 bases. There are 15 residues in the CDR3. With V trimmed by 4 bases and J by 4 bases, 5 bases remained unmatched. The germline V gene has CDR1 SNHLY and CDR2 FYNNEI. Here the CDR3 reads CASSAAGGAYNEQFF. The DNA of the CDR3 is TGTGCCAGCAGTGCGGCGGGGGGGGCATACAATGAGCAGTTCTTC.

V usage is TRBV19 and J usage is TRBJ1-1; no clear D. V dropped 5 bases and J dropped 4 bases, with 17 bases sitting between them. This CDR3 is 15 amino acids long. Germline CDR1 is LNHDA and CDR2 is SQIVND (reference sequence). Here the CDR3 reads CASSLRTTKGTEAFF. CDR3 in DNA: TGTGCCAGTAGTCTTCGGACTACGAAGGGCACTGAAGCTTTCTTT.

The rearrangement joins TRBV9 to TRBJ2-3, with TRBD1 identical over 8 bases. The CDR3 consists of 17 residues. Germline V gene data show CDR1 as SGDLS and CDR2 as YYNGEE. With V trimmed by 3 bases and J by 5 bases, 14 bases remained unmatched. The CDR3 DNA sequence: TGTGCCAGCAGCGCAGCCTCTCCAACAGGGGGGTTAGATACGCAGTATTTT. Its translation is CASSAASPTGGLDTQYF.

Details on this clone: The same CDR3 is also encoded by other DNA sequences in this sample. V gene TRBV29-1 combines with J gene TRBJ2-7; 8 bases match TRBD1. V dropped 8 bases and J dropped 7; count of bases not matched to a gene: 7. The length of the CDR3 is 11 residues. The germline CDR1 and CDR2 sequences are SQVTM and ANQGSEA. Here the CDR3 DNA reads TGCAGCATCCGGACAGGGAAAGAGCAGTACTTC. As protein: CSIRTGKEQYF.

This clone has just one count. The rearrangement links TRBV27 to TRBJ1-1; no firm D call. V was trimmed by 5 bases and J by 11 bases, leaving 9 bases between them. Germline V lookup: CDR1 MNHEY, CDR2 SMNVEV (reference sequence). This CDR3 comprises 10 residues. The CDR3 coding sequence is TGTGCCAGCAGTCCTACCTGTGCTTTCTTT. Translating gives CASSPTCAFF.

The V and J genes are TRBV7-2 and TRBJ2-1; D uncertain. V lost 6 bases and J 12 bases, leaving 18 bases between the germline ends. Germline V gene lookup returns CDR1 SGHTA and CDR2 FQGNSA. This CDR3 comprises 13 residues. CDR3 in DNA: TGTGCCAGCAGTCCCGACTTCCCCACTCCGCAGTTCTTC. Amino acid sequence: CASSPDFPTPQFF.

The rearrangement uses TRBV29-1 and TRBJ2-1; possibly TRBD2 for D (5 bases). CDR1 is SQVTM and CDR2 is ANQGSEA in the germline V gene. The CDR3 sequence is 13 residues long. Trimming removed 4 bases at V and 4 bases at J, with 11 bases between. CDR3 in DNA: TGCAGCGTTGCAACAGCGGAATACAATGAGCAGTTCTTC. As protein: CSVATAEYNEQFF.